One sample yielded the 2 T cell receptor beta chains listed below, sequenced in a study of PD-1 blockade in mismatch repair-deficient tumors (dated by TCRdb to about 2017). The method behind the library was the immunoSEQ multiplex PCR assay. The table was pulled from immuneACCESS by TCRdb, which kept in-frame rearrangements only. Such tables lose some clones; where checked, under half of the loss comes from unresolved V genes, and the rest has no known cause. The sample table shows about 130,000 clones, and roughly 86% are seen once. About 10% of the sample is held by the ten biggest clonotypes. The sequenced sample was peripheral blood, obtained just under 74 weeks after starting pembrolizumab. The receptors come from an adult with mismatch repair-deficient cancer.

The chain joins TRBV11-2 to TRBJ2-7; D is perhaps TRBD1 (6 bases). CDR1 is SGHAT, CDR2 FQNNGV, per germline. The CDR3 contains 15 residues. Between the trimmed V and J ends, which lost 5 bases and 2 bases, there was a span of 16 bases. In nucleotides, the CDR3 is TGTGCCAGCAGCCCGCGGACAGATGGTGCCTACGAGCAGTACTTC. It encodes CASSPRTDGAYEQYF.

The rearrangement joins TRBV5-4 to TRBJ2-2, with a tentative D call TRBD2 (6 bases). CDR1 and CDR2 from the germline V gene are SGHNT and YYREEE (reference sequence). The length of the CDR3 is 14 residues. The V end lost 3 bases, the J end lost 2 bases, and 8 bases lay between the germline ends. For the CDR3, the DNA is TGTGCCAGCAGCTGGGACTTAAACACCGGGGAGCTGTTTTTT. This gives the protein CASSWDLNTGELFF.